This TCR beta chain was captured in a study of T cells after yellow fever vaccination. Study details: When fractions had low cell numbers, they were prepared with SMART-Seq v4 Ultra Low Input.

TCRdb used MiXCR to reprocess the 5' RACE reads, holding one entry per CDR3 protein. The sample carries about 350,000 distinct CDR3 sequences, less than 9.5% recorded once. Trimming shortened V by 3 bases and J by 0 bases, and 9 bases separated the two germline ends. This CDR3 region has 15 residues. This clonotype was detected only a few times. The specimen was PBMCs, collected about 49 days after the first yellow fever vaccination. The V and J genes are TRBV12-3 or TRBV12-4 and TRBJ1-5; D not resolved. The clonotype originates from a man between 18 and 35 years old who received the YFV17D yellow fever vaccine. The CDR3 DNA reads as TGTGCCAGCAGTTTGATGGCCCATAGCAATCAGCCCCAGCATTTT. This codes for CASSLMAHSNQPQHF.